One and the same sample provided the 30 T cell receptor beta chains below, sequenced in a study of a mutant IDH1 vaccine in newly diagnosed glioma. Time point noted: week 23, last vaccination. What each vaccine dose contained was 300 ug of mutant IDH1 20-mer peptide, accompanied by topical imiquimod. Some clones are missing from TCRdb's copy, which holds only in-frame ones; the method was immunoSEQ multiplex PCR. The repertoire has about 72,000 clones, approximately 84% of them found once; the top ten carry about 14%. No antigen has been identified for these receptors. The sample here was PBMCs, taken from a glioma patient whose treatment included an IDH1 peptide vaccine. These receptors originate from a man aged 18 to 29 with glioma.

The J gene is TRBJ2-1, the V gene TRBV7-2; TRBD2 aligns across 10 bases. Germline lookup yields CDR1 SGHTA and CDR2 FQGNSA. V shed 0 bases, J shed 4 bases, and the junction held 0 bases outside the gene matches. The CDR3 loop spans 15 amino acids. The DNA for the CDR3 is TGTGCCAGCAGCTTAGCTAGCGGGGGGTACAATGAGCAGTTCTTC. Encoded protein: CASSLASGGYNEQFF.

V is TRBV5-4 and J is TRBJ1-1, with a tentative D call TRBD1 (6 bases). V was pared by 1 base and J by 5 bases, with 12 bases between. Germline assignment: CDR1 SGHNT and CDR2 YYREEE (reference sequence). The CDR3 has 14 amino acids. CDR3 bases: TGTGCCAGCAGCTTGTGGGGGCGGGGTACTGAAGCTTTCTTT. It is translated as CASSLWGRGTEAFF.

The chain has TRBV19 and TRBJ1-4; TRBD1 matches 10 bases. This CDR3 comprises 15 residues. With 4 bases clipped from V and 8 bases from J, the junction kept 7 bases outside the gene matches. Germline V gene sequence: CDR1 LNHDA, CDR2 SQIVND (reference sequence). The CDR3 loop is CASSKIGTGDEKLFF. The DNA for the CDR3 is TGTGCCAGTAGTAAGATTGGGACAGGGGACGAAAAACTGTTTTTT.

The chain recombines TRBV27 with TRBJ1-2; TRBD1 aligns across 8 bases. The ends lost 4 bases at V and 7 bases at J; junction bases unmatched: 5. Germline loops: CDR1 MNHEY, CDR2 SMNVEV (reference sequence). The CDR3 is 13 amino acids. CDR3 bases: TGTGCCAGCAGTTCCCAGGACAGGGCTGGCTACACCTTC. Amino acids: CASSSQDRAGYTF.

This clone was observed a handful of times. The rearrangement uses TRBV19 and TRBJ1-1; the match to TRBD1 covers 8 bases. The CDR3 consists of 13 residues. The junction had 3 bases not matched to a gene; V was cut back by 3 bases and J by 6 bases. CDR1 and CDR2 from the germline V gene are LNHDA and SQIVND (reference sequence). Here the CDR3 DNA reads TGTGCCAGTAGTATCATGGACAGGGCTGAAGCTTTCTTT. This translates into CASSIMDRAEAFF.

This clone was picked up one time. The chain has TRBV7-6 and TRBJ2-3; TRBD1 or TRBD2 may be the D gene (5 bases each). The V and J ends lost 5 bases and 14 bases respectively, with 20 bases between them. Germline V gene data show CDR1 as SGHVS and CDR2 as FNYEAQ. This CDR3 is 13 amino acids long. The CDR3 loop reads CASSPWDRSAPYF. The DNA of the CDR3 is TGTGCCAGCAGCCCCTGGGACCGCTCGGCCCCGTATTTT.

The V call is TRBV18, the J call TRBJ2-7; D is unclear. With 3 bases removed from V and 4 bases from J, the gap between germline ends came to 13 bases. CDR3 length: 14 amino acids. Germline CDR1 reads KGHSH; CDR2 reads LQKENI. CDR3: CASSPGRSIYEQYF. In DNA form, the CDR3 reads TGTGCCAGCTCACCGGGCAGGTCGATATACGAGCAGTACTTC.

This clone has only a few counts. The chain couples TRBV30 to TRBJ1-1, with 7 bases aligning to TRBD1. CDR1 GTSNPN and CDR2 SVGIG come from the germline V gene (reference sequence). The V segment lost 3 bases and the J segment 1 base; nucleotides outside the gene matches: 5. CDR3 length: 14 residues. Here the CDR3 reads CAWRADRRNTEAFF. The CDR3 nucleotides are TGTGCCTGGAGAGCGGACAGGAGGAACACTGAAGCTTTCTTT.

The chain has TRBV5-1 and TRBJ2-7, with D unresolved. CDR3 length: 13 amino acids. CDR1 is SGHRS and CDR2 is YFSETQ in the germline V gene. The V gene lost 6 bases and the J gene lost 0 bases, with 10 bases spanning the gap. In DNA form, the CDR3 reads TGCGCCAGCAAGGCCCAGACCTCCTACGAGCAGTACTTC. Residues: CASKAQTSYEQYF.

V and J are TRBV14 and TRBJ1-2, with D uncertain. The CDR3 contains 14 residues. The germline gives CDR1 SGHDN, CDR2 FVKESK. V was shortened by 6 bases and J by 2 bases, with 13 bases between the two germline ends. CDR3 in amino acids: CASSHKYINYGYTF. The CDR3 DNA reads as TGTGCCAGCAGTCACAAATACATCAACTATGGCTACACCTTC.

The chain has TRBV2 and TRBJ1-2, with a possible D match to TRBD1 (5 bases). The V gene's germline CDR1 is SNHLY and CDR2 FYNNEI. The CDR3 has 13 residues. V dropped 4 bases and J dropped 1 base, with 7 bases sitting between them. DNA of the CDR3: TGTGCCAGCAGTGCCGACAGTAACTATGGCTACACCTTC. This gives the protein CASSADSNYGYTF.

V is TRBV7-6 and J is TRBJ2-7, with D unclear. CDR1 is SGHVS and CDR2 is FNYEAQ in the germline V gene. V was trimmed by 8 bases and J by 3 bases, leaving 11 bases between them. The CDR3 consists of 12 residues. CDR3 DNA: TGTGCCAGCCAGAGTTCCGGCTACGAGCAGTACTTC. It codes for CASQSSGYEQYF.

The chain has TRBV7-9 and TRBJ2-3; D assignment may be TRBD1 or TRBD2 (5 bases each). The germline gives CDR1 SEHNR, CDR2 FQNEAQ (reference sequence). The CDR3 consists of 18 residues. With 4 bases removed from V and 10 bases from J, the gap between germline ends came to 30 bases. The CDR3 DNA reads TGTGCCAGCAGCTCGACCCGGACGGACGCTCCTGGGTGGGGGTCGCAGTATTTT. Translation gives CASSSTRTDAPGWGSQYF.

This chain links TRBV21-1 with TRBJ2-7; the tabulated D call, TRBD2, remains unverified against the DNA. TRBV21-1 is assigned pseudogene status. The CDR3 runs 18 residues. In DNA form, the CDR3 reads TGTGCCAGCAGCAAAGCACGCCCGGGACTAACGGGGGCCGACGAGCAGTACTTC. As protein: CASSKARPGLTGADEQYF.

This chain uses TRBV18 with TRBJ1-4, with unresolved D. V was shortened by 3 bases and J by 8 bases, with 13 bases between the two germline ends. CDR3 length: 14 amino acids. Germline V gene data show CDR1 as KGHSH and CDR2 as LQKENI. The CDR3 here is CASSPGAQAEKLFF. The CDR3 bases are TGTGCCAGCTCACCCGGCGCACAAGCGGAAAAACTGTTTTTT.

In this sample, this clone turned up once. This rearrangement joins TRBV9 to TRBJ2-1, with TRBD1 as a possible D gene (6 bases). This CDR3 contains 15 residues. With 1 base removed from V and 4 bases from J, the gap between germline ends came to 12 bases. The germline gives CDR1 SGDLS, CDR2 YYNGEE. Here the CDR3 DNA reads TGTGCCAGCAGCGTACTCCAGGGGCTATACAATGAGCAGTTCTTC. The encoded protein is CASSVLQGLYNEQFF.

The chain joins TRBV27 to TRBJ1-5, with unresolved D. The germline gives CDR1 MNHEY, CDR2 SMNVEV (reference sequence). V gave up 0 bases and J gave up 4 bases, with 4 bases separating them. The CDR3 is 13 amino acids. The CDR3 loop reads CASSLSRNQPQHF. Written as DNA, the CDR3 is TGTGCCAGCAGTTTATCGAGAAATCAGCCCCAGCATTTT.

The chain has TRBV30 and TRBJ2-7; the match to TRBD1 covers 7 bases. Germline trimming cut 2 bases from V and 4 bases from J; bases unmatched to any gene: 8. The CDR3 is 14 amino acids. The germline V gene encodes CDR1 GTSNPN and CDR2 SVGIG (reference sequence). CDR3 DNA: TGTGCCTGGAGTTTTGGAATACAGGGGTACGAGCAGTACTTC. It codes for CAWSFGIQGYEQYF.

The chain uses TRBV11-2 and TRBJ1-1, with 7 positions matching TRBD1. This CDR3 region has 12 residues. V gave up 1 base and J gave up 13 bases; unmatched junction bases: 6. Germline V gene sequence: CDR1 SGHAT, CDR2 FQNNGV. The CDR3 nucleotides are TGTGCCAGCAGCTTAGGGTTGCAGGGGGGTTTCTTT. Translated, it gives CASSLGLQGGFF.

The V gene is TRBV7-2, the J gene TRBJ1-2, with D unclear. The CDR3 is 15 amino acids. Germline V gene lookup returns CDR1 SGHTA and CDR2 FQGNSA. The V and J ends lost 2 bases and 0 bases respectively, with 10 bases between them. CDR3 bases: TGTGCCAGCAGCTTAACCAGGATTTCTAACTATGGCTACACCTTC. Protein product: CASSLTRISNYGYTF.

The chain is built from TRBV2 and TRBJ1-2, with D possibly being TRBD1 (5 bases). Germline CDR1 is SNHLY and CDR2 is FYNNEI. This CDR3 has 14 amino acids. Trimming shortened V by 1 base and J by 8 bases, and 14 bases separated the two germline ends. The CDR3 region is CASSEVGRGGGYTF. The CDR3 coding sequence is TGTGCCAGCAGTGAAGTAGGGAGGGGTGGAGGCTACACCTTC. The full variable domain, in which reference TRBV2 and TRBJ1-2 provide the parts outside the CDR3, is EPEVTQTPSHQVTQMGQEVILRCVPISNHLYFYWYRQILGQKVEFLVSFYNNEISEKSEIFDDQFSVERPDGSNFTLKIRSTKLEDSAMYFCASSEVGRGGGYTFGSGTRLTVV.

The V call is TRBV4-1, the J call TRBJ2-7; D gene ambiguous. Trimming took 0 bases from V and 0 from J, leaving 9 bases between them. From germline, CDR1 is MGHRA and CDR2 YSYEKL. The CDR3 is 15 amino acids. The CDR3 is CASSQESSRSYEQYF. The CDR3 coding sequence is TGCGCCAGCAGCCAAGAATCCTCCCGCTCCTACGAGCAGTACTTC.

This chain connects TRBV6-1 to TRBJ1-4; no definite D call. From germline, CDR1 is MNHNS and CDR2 SASEGT. The CDR3 runs to 15 residues. V was trimmed by 3 bases and J by 6 bases, leaving 14 bases between them. For the CDR3, the DNA is TGTGCCAGCAGTGACGGACGGATTCCGTATGAAAAACTGTTTTTT. It codes for CASSDGRIPYEKLFF.

J is TRBJ2-7 and V is TRBV14, with 10 bases aligning to TRBD1. Germline CDR1 SGHDN, CDR2 FVKESK. CDR3 size: 15 residues. V trimming: 3 bases; J trimming: 4 bases; junction bases outside the gene matches: 6. CDR3 nucleotide sequence: TGTGCCAGCAGCCATGAGGACAGGGGGTGGTACGAGCAGTACTTC. Its protein product is CASSHEDRGWYEQYF.

The chain links TRBV27 to TRBJ1-2; TRBD1 agrees at 9 bases. The CDR3 contains 16 residues. With 5 bases clipped from V and 2 bases from J, the junction kept 9 bases outside the gene matches. Germline CDR1 MNHEY, CDR2 SMNVEV (reference sequence). CDR3 amino acids: CASSARTGALNYGYTF. The CDR3 coding sequence is TGTGCCAGCAGTGCGAGGACAGGGGCCCTAAACTATGGCTACACCTTC.

The gene calls are TRBV6-1 and TRBJ2-6; 7 bases are shared with TRBD1. The CDR3 totals 14 residues. With V trimmed by 4 bases and J by 3 bases, 0 bases remained unmatched. Germline values: CDR1 MNHNS, CDR2 SASEGT. The CDR3 nucleotides are TGTGCCAGCAGTGGACAGGGTGGGGCCAACGTCCTGACTTTC. It is translated as CASSGQGGANVLTF.

The CDR3 spells CASSRDRGVAEAFF. CDR3 nucleotides: TGTGCCAGCAGCCGGGACAGGGGCGTCGCTGAAGCTTTCTTT. V usage is TRBV6-4 and J usage is TRBJ1-1, with TRBD1 matching over 10 bases. The V gene end was trimmed by 6 bases and the J gene end by 6 bases; junction bases not matched to a gene: 7. Looked up from germline, CDR1 is MRHNA and CDR2 is SNTAGT. This CDR3 has 14 residues.

V and J are TRBV7-2 and TRBJ1-4; 9 bases are shared with TRBD1. Trimming cost V 3 bases and J 8 bases; bases outside gene matches: 7. CDR1 and CDR2 (germline): SGHTA, FQGNSA. The CDR3 length is 15 residues. This chain's CDR3 is CASSFTGTGHEKLFF. The CDR3 bases are TGTGCCAGCAGCTTTACCGGGACAGGGCACGAAAAACTGTTTTTT.

The V and J genes are TRBV28 and TRBJ2-3, with a tentative D call TRBD1 (5 bases). V was pared by 4 bases and J by 3 bases, with 5 bases between. Germline V gene lookup returns CDR1 MDHEN and CDR2 SYDVKM. This CDR3 is built from 12 residues. The CDR3 protein is CASSSGTDTQYF. As DNA, the CDR3 is TGTGCCAGCAGTTCAGGGACAGATACGCAGTATTTT.

The chain combines TRBV30 with TRBJ1-1; 7 bases are a match to TRBD1. Germline V gene lookup returns CDR1 GTSNPN and CDR2 SVGIG (reference sequence). Trimming removed 5 bases from V and 5 bases from J; junction bases left unmatched: 11. The CDR3 sequence is 14 residues long. The DNA of the CDR3 is TGTGCCTGGTATAACAGGGGCGCCAGGACTGAAGCTTTCTTT. It translates to CAWYNRGARTEAFF.